These 13 T cell receptor beta chains were sequenced from one sample in a study of cytomegalovirus exposure and HLA in healthy donors. A multiplex PCR was run with 60 Vbeta primers and 13 Jbeta primers. Libraries were prepared by immunoSEQ multiplex PCR; TCRdb keeps only in-frame clonotypes and omits some of them. Here the sample spans some 130,000 clones, 80% being singletons. The sequencing sample was made of PBMCs. These receptor sequences come from a male donor in good health and CMV-seronegative.

Turning to this clone: The junction does not match germline at one end; this may be a read error. The chain carries TRBV6-5 and TRBJ2-3; TRBD2 agrees at 8 bases. The length of the CDR3 is 14 residues. CDR1 MNHEY and CDR2 SVGAGI come from the germline V gene. The CDR3, as DNA: TGTGCCAGCAGTTACGCGACTAGCGCTTCGGTCATGGATTTT. Encoded protein: CASSYATSASVMDF.

CDR3 sequence reads: CASSLRWAGGRGTEAFF. For the CDR3, the DNA is TGTGCCAGCAGTTTAAGGTGGGCAGGGGGCAGGGGGACTGAAGCTTTCTTT. The chain is built from TRBV27 and TRBJ1-1; TRBD1 matches at 8 bases. The CDR3 totals 17 residues. Looked up from germline, CDR1 is MNHEY and CDR2 is SMNVEV (reference sequence). V dropped 2 bases and J dropped 5; count of bases not matched to a gene: 13.

The chain has TRBV2 and TRBJ1-1; possible D gene TRBD1, 5 bases. The CDR3 runs to 14 residues. The V and J ends lost 9 bases and 4 bases respectively, with 18 bases between them. In germline, CDR1 is SNHLY, CDR2 FYNNEI. CDR3 amino acids: CASRSQGIGTEAFF. DNA for the CDR3: TGTGCCAGTCGGTCCCAGGGTATCGGCACTGAAGCTTTCTTT.

This chain joins TRBV5-5 and TRBJ1-1; D is perhaps TRBD1 (6 bases). This CDR3 has 14 residues. V dropped 4 bases and J dropped 5 bases, with 15 bases sitting between them. The V gene's germline CDR1 is SGHKS and CDR2 YYEKEE (reference sequence). This CDR3 reads CASSPAWGQTEAFF. In DNA form, the CDR3 reads TGTGCCAGCAGCCCCGCGTGGGGGCAAACTGAAGCTTTCTTT.

The rearrangement uses TRBV27 and TRBJ2-7; possibly TRBD1 for D (6 bases). The germline CDR1 and CDR2 sequences are MNHEY and SMNVEV (reference sequence). The CDR3 extends over 13 amino acids. Trimming cost V 6 bases and J 6 bases, with 15 bases left between them. The CDR3 DNA sequence: TGTGCCAGCAGACCAACAGGGAGCTTCGAGCAGTACTTC. Amino acid sequence: CASRPTGSFEQYF.

The chain is built from TRBV19 and TRBJ1-4; D not certain. The germline CDR1 and CDR2 sequences are LNHDA and SQIVND (reference sequence). This CDR3 contains 14 residues. Between the trimmed V and J ends, which lost 3 bases and 7 bases, there was a span of 12 bases. The CDR3 protein is CASSIQRASEKLFF. The CDR3 DNA follows: TGTGCCAGTAGTATTCAGAGGGCCAGTGAAAAACTGTTTTTT.

The chain carries TRBV4-2 and TRBJ2-3; TRBD2 aligns across 9 bases. Germline values: CDR1 LGHNA, CDR2 YNFKEQ. Trimming took 1 base from V and 1 from J; bases not matched to a gene: 9. There are 18 residues in the CDR3. Here the CDR3 reads CASSQVSGGPPGTDTQYF. The CDR3 coding sequence is TGTGCCAGCAGCCAAGTTAGCGGGGGCCCTCCGGGCACAGATACGCAGTATTTT.

This sequence joins TRBV28 and TRBJ1-5; TRBD1 aligns across 11 bases. Germline V gene data show CDR1 as MDHEN and CDR2 as SYDVKM. The CDR3 is 16 amino acids. J lost 7 bases, V lost 6 bases, and 11 bases had no gene match. Here the CDR3 DNA reads TGTGCCAGCAGAGGGACAGGGGGGTTTTCTGGGCAGCCCCAGCATTTT. Protein sequence: CASRGTGGFSGQPQHF.

This clone appeared once. The genes are TRBV7-9 and TRBJ2-7; D is ambiguous. V gave up 5 bases and J gave up 1 base, with 9 bases separating them. Germline CDR1 SEHNR, CDR2 FQNEAQ (reference sequence). CDR3 length: 13 amino acids. The CDR3 sequence: CASSPVTSYEQYF. The CDR3 DNA follows: TGTGCCAGCAGCCCGGTGACATCCTACGAGCAGTACTTC.

In nucleotides, the CDR3 is TGTGCCAGCAGCTCGGGGGGGGGACAGGGGAAGGTTGAGCAGTTCTTC. This gives the protein CASSSGGGQGKVEQFF. The chain couples TRBV5-6 to TRBJ2-1; TRBD1 aligns across 10 bases. The CDR3 loop spans 16 amino acids. The V gene's germline CDR1 is SGHDT and CDR2 YYEEEE. After removal of 3 bases from V and 9 bases from J, the junction contained 12 bases not matched to a gene.

This clone has a handful of counts. This rearrangement joins TRBV12-2 to TRBJ2-7; the D call of TRBD1 is as the table states it, not checked on the DNA. TRBV12-2 is reported as a pseudogene. The CDR3 consists of 15 residues. CDR3 amino acids: CASRLGGQGAHEQYF. CDR3 nucleotide sequence: TGTGCAAGTCGCTTAGGAGGGCAGGGGGCCCACGAGCAGTACTTC.

The count of this clone is one. The V and J genes are TRBV7-9 and TRBJ2-7; TRBD2 aligns across 8 bases. CDR3 length equals 13 residues. Trimming at V came to 5 bases and at J to 5 bases, leaving 5 bases not matched to a gene. The V gene's germline CDR1 is SEHNR and CDR2 FQNEAQ (reference sequence). DNA of the CDR3: TGTGCCAGCAGCCCCGGGGGGGACCACGAGCAGTACTTC. Its protein product is CASSPGGDHEQYF.

V and J are TRBV7-6 and TRBJ2-1; 11 bases match TRBD2. The trim removed 7 bases at V and 7 bases at J, leaving 9 bases unmatched. Germline V gene lookup returns CDR1 SGHVS and CDR2 FNYEAQ. CDR3 size: 15 residues. The CDR3 DNA is TGTGCCAGCACCGTAGCGGGAGGGCCGCCAAATGAGCAGTTCTTC. Translating it yields CASTVAGGPPNEQFF.